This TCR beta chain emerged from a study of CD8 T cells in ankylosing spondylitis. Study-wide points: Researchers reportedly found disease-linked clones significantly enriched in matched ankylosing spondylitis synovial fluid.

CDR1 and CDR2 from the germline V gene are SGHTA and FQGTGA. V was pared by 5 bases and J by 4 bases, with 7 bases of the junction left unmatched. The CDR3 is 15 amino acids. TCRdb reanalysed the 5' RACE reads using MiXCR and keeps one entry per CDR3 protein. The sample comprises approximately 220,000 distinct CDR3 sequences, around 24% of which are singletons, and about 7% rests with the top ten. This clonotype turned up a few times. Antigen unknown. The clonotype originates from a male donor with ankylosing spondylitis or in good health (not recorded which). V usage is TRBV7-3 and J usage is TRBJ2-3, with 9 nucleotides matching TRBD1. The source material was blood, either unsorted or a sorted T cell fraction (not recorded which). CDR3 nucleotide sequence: TGTGCCAGCAGCACCCGACAGGGGGGTCCAGATACGCAGTATTTT. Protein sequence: CASSTRQGGPDTQYF.